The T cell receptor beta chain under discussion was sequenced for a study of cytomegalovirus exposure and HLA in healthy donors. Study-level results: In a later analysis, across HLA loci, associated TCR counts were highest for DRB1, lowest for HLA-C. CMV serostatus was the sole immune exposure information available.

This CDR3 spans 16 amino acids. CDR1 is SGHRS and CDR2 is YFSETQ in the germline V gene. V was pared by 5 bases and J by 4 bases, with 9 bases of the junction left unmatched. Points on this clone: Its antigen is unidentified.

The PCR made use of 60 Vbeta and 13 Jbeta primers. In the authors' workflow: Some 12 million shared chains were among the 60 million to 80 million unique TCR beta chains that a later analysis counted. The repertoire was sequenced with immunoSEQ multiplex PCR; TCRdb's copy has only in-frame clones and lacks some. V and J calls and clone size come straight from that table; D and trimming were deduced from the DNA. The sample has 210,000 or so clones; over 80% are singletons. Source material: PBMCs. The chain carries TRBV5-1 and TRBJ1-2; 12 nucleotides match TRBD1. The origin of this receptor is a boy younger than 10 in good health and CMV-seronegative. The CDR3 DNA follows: TGCGCCAGCAGACAAACCGGGACAGGGGGCATCTATGGCTACACCTTC. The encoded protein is CASRQTGTGGIYGYTF. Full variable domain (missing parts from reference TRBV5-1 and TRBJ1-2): KAGVTQTPRYLIKTRGQQVTLSCSPISGHRSVSWYQQTPGQGLQFLFEYFSETQRNKGNFPGRFSGRQFSNSRSEMNVSTLELGDSALYLCASRQTGTGGIYGYTFGSGTRLTVV.